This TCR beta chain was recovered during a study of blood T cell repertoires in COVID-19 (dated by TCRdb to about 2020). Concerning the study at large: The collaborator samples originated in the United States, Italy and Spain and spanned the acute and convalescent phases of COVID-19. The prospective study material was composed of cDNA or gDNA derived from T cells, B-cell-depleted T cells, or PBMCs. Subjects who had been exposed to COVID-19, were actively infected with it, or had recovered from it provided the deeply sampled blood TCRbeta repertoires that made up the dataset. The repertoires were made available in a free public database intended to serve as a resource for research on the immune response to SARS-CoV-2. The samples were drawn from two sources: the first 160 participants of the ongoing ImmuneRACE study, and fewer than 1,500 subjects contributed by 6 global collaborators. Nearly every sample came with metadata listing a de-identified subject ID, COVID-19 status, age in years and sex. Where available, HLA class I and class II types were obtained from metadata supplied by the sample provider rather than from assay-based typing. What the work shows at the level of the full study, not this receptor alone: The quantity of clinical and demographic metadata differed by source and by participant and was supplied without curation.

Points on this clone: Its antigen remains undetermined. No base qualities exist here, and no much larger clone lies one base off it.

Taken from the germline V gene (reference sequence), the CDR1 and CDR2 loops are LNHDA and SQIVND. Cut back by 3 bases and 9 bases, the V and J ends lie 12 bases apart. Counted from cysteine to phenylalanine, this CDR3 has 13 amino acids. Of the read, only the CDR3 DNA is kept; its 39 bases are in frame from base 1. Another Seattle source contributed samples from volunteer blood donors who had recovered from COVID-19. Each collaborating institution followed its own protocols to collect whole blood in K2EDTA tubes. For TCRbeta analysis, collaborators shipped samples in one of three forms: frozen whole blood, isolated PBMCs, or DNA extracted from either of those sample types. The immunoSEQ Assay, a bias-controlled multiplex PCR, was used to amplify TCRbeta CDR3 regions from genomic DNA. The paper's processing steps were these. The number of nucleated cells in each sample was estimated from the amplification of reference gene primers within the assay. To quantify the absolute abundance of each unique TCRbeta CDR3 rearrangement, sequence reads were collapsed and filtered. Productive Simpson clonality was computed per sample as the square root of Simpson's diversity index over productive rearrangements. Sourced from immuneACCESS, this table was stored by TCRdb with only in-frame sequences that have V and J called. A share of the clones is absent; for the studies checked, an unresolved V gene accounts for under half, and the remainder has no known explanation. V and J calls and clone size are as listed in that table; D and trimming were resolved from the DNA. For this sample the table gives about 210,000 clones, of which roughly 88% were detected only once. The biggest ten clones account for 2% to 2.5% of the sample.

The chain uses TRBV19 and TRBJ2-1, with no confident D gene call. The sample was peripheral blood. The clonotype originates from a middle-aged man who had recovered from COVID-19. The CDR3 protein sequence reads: CASSIGAAREQFF. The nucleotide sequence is TGTGCCAGTAGTATTGGTGCGGCCCGTGAGCAGTTCTTC.